This TCR beta chain was retrieved from a study of blood T cell repertoires in COVID-19. At the level of the study: Whether acute or convalescent, the COVID-19 samples came from the United States, Italy and Spain. In each case, the material was cDNA or gDNA derived from T cells, B-cell-depleted T cells, or PBMCs.

V lost 6 bases and J lost 2, with 15 bases in between. The germline CDR1 and CDR2 sequences are LNHDA and SQIVND (reference sequence). CDR3 length equals 15 residues. As regards this clone: Other DNA sequences in the same sample also yield this CDR3.

The data were produced by immunoSEQ multiplex PCR, yet TCRdb's version contains in-frame clones alone and is incomplete. This table has around 150,000 clones, 75% to 90% appearing once. The sequencing sample was made of peripheral blood. This receptor was obtained from a woman over 75 with active or convalescent COVID-19. The chain joins TRBV19 to TRBJ2-3; possible D gene TRBD1, 6 bases. The CDR3, as DNA: TGTGCCAGTAGCCCAGGACAGCGACACACAGATACGCAGTATTTT. Protein product: CASSPGQRHTDTQYF.